This T cell receptor (beta chain) is drawn from a study of blood T cell repertoires in COVID-19. Study details: Acute-phase and convalescent COVID-19 samples originated in the United States, Italy and Spain.

The germline V gene encodes CDR1 LNHDA and CDR2 SQIVND (reference sequence). The CDR3 runs 15 residues. Trimming cost V 2 bases and J 3 bases; bases outside gene matches: 4. Participants' reported clinical history set cohort assignment. Authors' methods: It was from reference gene primer amplification that nucleated cell counts were estimated. Profiled with immunoSEQ multiplex PCR; TCRdb holds only in-frame clones, not every one. The V and J calls and clone size were taken over from that table, and D and trimming were inferred from the DNA. Of approximately 470,000 clones listed, about nine tenths were seen once; the top ten hold 0.65% to 0.9%.

The receptor was isolated from a woman under 30 who had recovered from COVID-19. Material for sequencing was PBMCs or T cells enriched from blood (not recorded which). This chain links TRBV19 with TRBJ2-1, with 7 bases fitting TRBD2. The CDR3 DNA reads as TGTGCCAGTAGTATACGGCGGGGGAACTACAATGAGCAGTTCTTC. This sequence encodes CASSIRRGNYNEQFF.